This is a list of T cell receptor beta chains from one sample in a study of blood T cell repertoires in COVID-19. Some clones are missing from TCRdb's copy, which holds only in-frame ones; the method was immunoSEQ multiplex PCR. The table includes under 250,000 clones, more than 85% detected once. Sequences were obtained from peripheral blood. The receptors originated from a man between 60 and 75 years old with COVID-19, enrolled during active disease. Each CDR3 is given with its conserved first and last residue. D genes are given only for firm matches. Only part of the rows carry a size: once, few, many, or a class if the clone is expanded.

>once|TRBJ1-4|-|TRBV27
TGTGCCAGCAGTTTTGGGGGCCGCGGGGAAAAACTGTTTTTT
CASSFGGRGEKLFF
>-|TRBJ1-1|-|TRBV3-1/TRBV3-2
TGTGCCAGCAGCCCTTACAGGGACGGGAACACTGAAGCTTTCTTT
CASSPYRDGNTEAFF
>-|TRBJ2-2|TRBD1|TRBV7-3
TGTGCCAGCAGCTTAATCGCGGTGGGACAGGGATCAACCGGGGAGCTGTTTTTT
CASSLIAVGQGSTGELFF
>-|TRBJ2-7|-|TRBV27
TGTGCCAGCGGATCACAGCCCGGCTACGAGCAGTACTTC
CASGSQPGYEQYF
>-|TRBJ1-5|TRBD1|TRBV5-5
TGTGCCAGCAGCACCGGGACAGGGGGAGTTCAGCCCCAGCATTTT
CASSTGTGGVQPQHF
>-|TRBJ1-2|-|TRBV6-1
TGTGCCAGCAGTGAACAGGGATGGAATGGCTACACCTTC
CASSEQGWNGYTF
>-|TRBJ1-2|-|TRBV9
TGTGCCAGCAGCCCCCCGGGGGTCAATTATGGCTACACCTTC
CASSPPGVNYGYTF
>-|TRBJ2-3|-|TRBV5-4
TGTGCCAGCAGCTCCGGACAGCTCACAGATACGCAGTATTTT
CASSSGQLTDTQYF
>few|TRBJ1-1|TRBD1|TRBV6-5
TGTGCCAGCAGTTTAAACAGGGGACGCGAAGCTTTCTTT
CASSLNRGREAFF
>-|TRBJ1-1|-|TRBV21-1
TGTGCCAGCAGCCGCCGGGGGGACACTGAAGCTTTCTTT
CASSRRGDTEAFF
>-|TRBJ1-5|-|TRBV12-3/TRBV12-4
TGTGCCAGCAGTTTCGCGGAGGGACCACAGCATTTT
CASSFAEGPQHF
>-|TRBJ2-7|TRBD2|TRBV27
TGTGCCAGCAGTTTATCGTCGCTAGCGGGAGGTCCCTACGAGCAGTACTTC
CASSLSSLAGGPYEQYF
>-|TRBJ2-7|TRBD1|TRBV19
TGTGCCAGTAGTATACGGGGACAGGGGGCGAGGGAGCAGTACTTC
CASSIRGQGAREQYF
>-|TRBJ1-6|TRBD1|TRBV9
TGTGCCAGCAGCGTAGGTCAGGGGGCTAGTTTGGGCGCTGATTCACCCCTCCACTTT
CASSVGQGASLGADSPLHF
>-|TRBJ1-2|-|TRBV7-9
TGTGCCAGCAGCCGAGTAATAGATGGCTATGGCTACACCTTC
CASSRVIDGYGYTF
>-|TRBJ2-7|-|TRBV9
TGTGCCAGCAGCGCAGGGGGGCTATCCTACGAGCAGTACTTC
CASSAGGLSYEQYF
>-|TRBJ2-2|TRBD2|TRBV15
TGTGCCACCAGCAGAGATCGCGGGAGCGGCACCGGGGAGCTGTTTTTT
CATSRDRGSGTGELFF
>-|TRBJ2-7|TRBD1|TRBV7-9
TGTGCCAGCAGCTTAACAGGGGGCGATTACGAGCAGTACTTC
CASSLTGGDYEQYF
>-|TRBJ1-1|TRBD1|TRBV28
TGTGCCGCCCCGTCGGGACAGCCTTGGAACACTGAAGCTTTCTTT
CAAPSGQPWNTEAFF
>-|TRBJ1-5|-|TRBV27
TGTGCCAGCAGTCCACGACAGACTAATCAGCCCCAGCATTTT
CASSPRQTNQPQHF
>-|TRBJ2-5|-|TRBV14
TGTGCCAGCAGCCAAATGGACAGACACCAAGAGACCCAGTACTTC
CASSQMDRHQETQYF
>-|TRBJ2-2|-|TRBV7-3
TGTGCCAGCAGCTTGGGCCAGACCGCCGGGGAGCTGTTTTTT
CASSLGQTAGELFF
>-|TRBJ2-1|TRBD2|TRBV19
TGTGCCACGAAAGGACTAGCGGGAGGCTATGAGCAGTTCTTC
CATKGLAGGYEQFF
>-|TRBJ1-2|-|TRBV27
TGTGCCAGCAGTTCTGGGGGCGGAACCTATGGCTACACCTTC
CASSSGGGTYGYTF
>-|TRBJ1-1|TRBD1|TRBV6-6
TGTGCCAGCAGTTATTCAGGGGGGAACACTGAAGCTTTCTTT
CASSYSGGNTEAFF
>-|TRBJ2-7|TRBD2|TRBV7-2
TGTGCCAGCAGCGAGACTAGCGGGACGAAATACGAGCAGTACTTC
CASSETSGTKYEQYF
>-|TRBJ1-5|TRBD1|TRBV18
TGTGCCAGCTCACCACGGTGGGACAGAGATGGTCAGCCCCAGCATTTT
CASSPRWDRDGQPQHF
>-|TRBJ2-4|TRBD2|TRBV5-1
TGCGCCAGCAATCCTCGGGAGGGATCCAAAAACATTCAGTACTTC
CASNPREGSKNIQYF
>once|TRBJ1-2|-|TRBV4-3
TGCGCCAGCAGCCAAGACACAGGAAAGAGTGGCTACACCTTC
CASSQDTGKSGYTF
>-|TRBJ2-1|TRBD2|TRBV5-6
TGTGCCAGCCGACCCCCGGGACTAGCGGGCAATGAGCAGTTCTTC
CASRPPGLAGNEQFF
>-|TRBJ2-5|TRBD1|TRBV7-3
TGTGCCAGCAGCTTACAGGGGGTTGAGGAGACCCAGTACTTC
CASSLQGVEETQYF
>-|TRBJ2-3|-|TRBV7-8
TGTGCCAGCAGCCCGTCCAGCCAGGCGCAGTATTTT
CASSPSSQAQYF
>-|TRBJ2-2|-|TRBV18
TGTGCCAGCTCACCACTTTCAGGGTTTCGGAGCGGGGAGCTGTTTTTT
CASSPLSGFRSGELFF
>-|TRBJ1-1|TRBD1|TRBV19
TGTGCCAGTAGTTGGGACAGGGGCATGAACACTGAAGCTTTCTTT
CASSWDRGMNTEAFF
>-|TRBJ2-7|-|TRBV7-8
TGTGCCAGCAGCCCGAGCCGGGGGGCCGACGAGCAGTACTTC
CASSPSRGADEQYF
>-|TRBJ2-2|TRBD2|TRBV28
TGTGCCAGCAGTTTCGGACTAGCGGGAGGAAACACCGGGGAGCTGTTTTTT
CASSFGLAGGNTGELFF
>-|TRBJ1-2|-|TRBV19
TGTGCCAGTAGTATAGGAAGGGGGACGAGCTATGGCTACACCTTC
CASSIGRGTSYGYTF
>-|TRBJ2-1|-|TRBV27
TGTGCCAGCAGTCTTCGAGGCACCCCCAATGAGCAGTTCTTC
CASSLRGTPNEQFF
>-|TRBJ1-2|TRBD1|TRBV13
TGTGCCAGCACAAATGGACAGGGAATAATTGGCTACACCTTC
CASTNGQGIIGYTF
>-|TRBJ1-5|TRBD1|TRBV18
TGTGCCAGCTCTGGGACAGGGGGGCATAGCAATCAGCCCCAGCATTTT
CASSGTGGHSNQPQHF
>-|TRBJ2-4|TRBD1|TRBV18
TGTGCCAGCTCACCGACCGGGACAGGGTTAGCCAAAAACATTCAGTACTTC
CASSPTGTGLAKNIQYF
>-|TRBJ2-6|-|TRBV19
TGTGCCAGTAGTGTCATACAGGTGTCAGCTGGGGCCAACGTCCTGACTTTC
CASSVIQVSAGANVLTF
>once|TRBJ1-3|TRBD1|TRBV3-1/TRBV3-2
TGTGCCAGCAGCCAATTCCCAACAGGGACAGGAGGAAACACCATATATTTT
CASSQFPTGTGGNTIYF
>-|TRBJ2-3|TRBD1|TRBV27
TGTGCCAGCAGTAGGACAGGGCAATACCAGTATTTT
CASSRTGQYQYF
>-|TRBJ2-3|-|TRBV14
TGTGCCAGCAACGAGGGGGGCACAGATACGCAGTATTTT
CASNEGGTDTQYF
>-|TRBJ1-2|-|TRBV14
TGTGCCAGCAGCCAAGTTGAGGGCTCCAACGGCTACACCTTC
CASSQVEGSNGYTF
>-|TRBJ2-7|TRBD1|TRBV4-2
TGTGCCAGCAGCCTAGGGGACAGCACCTACGAGCAGTACTTC
CASSLGDSTYEQYF
>-|TRBJ1-5|TRBD1|TRBV6-5
TGTGCCAGCAGGGCGACAGGGGGGAATCAGCCCCAGCATTTT
CASRATGGNQPQHF
>-|TRBJ1-3|-|TRBV5-1
TGCGCCAGCAGCCGAAGTGGGGCGGACAACTCTGGAAACACCATATATTTT
CASSRSGADNSGNTIYF
>-|TRBJ1-1|TRBD1|TRBV5-1
TGCGCCAGCAACCAAGGACAGGGTGGCACTGAAGCTTTCTTT
CASNQGQGGTEAFF
>-|TRBJ1-1|-|TRBV9
TGTGCCAGCAGCGCTCCAGGGAGGACTGAAGCTTTCTTT
CASSAPGRTEAFF
>-|TRBJ2-7|-|TRBV6-2/TRBV6-3
TGTGCCAGCAGTTACCCCACCTACGAGCAGTACTTC
CASSYPTYEQYF
>once|TRBJ1-5|TRBD1|TRBV5-6
TGTGCCAGCAGCTTGGGACAGGGTAGCAATCAGCCCCAGCATTTT
CASSLGQGSNQPQHF
>-|TRBJ1-1|-|TRBV5-4
TGTGCCAGCAGCCGGCCGATTCAGAGGCAGAACATGAACACTGAAGCTTTCTTT
CASSRPIQRQNMNTEAFF
>-|TRBJ2-7|-|TRBV3-1/TRBV3-2
TGTGCCAGCACCATGCTGGGGGCCGGGGAAGGCGAGCAGTACTTC
CASTMLGAGEGEQYF